Listed below are T cell receptor beta chains from one sample, sequenced in a study of blood T cell repertoires in COVID-19. Assay used: immunoSEQ multiplex PCR; TCRdb lists only in-frame clones, some missing. Among 350,000 to 450,000 clones listed, about nine tenths were seen once. Sequencing used peripheral blood. These receptors were obtained from a middle-aged woman with COVID-19, enrolled during active disease. Both conserved end residues are part of each CDR3. The order of the fields is CDR3 length, D gene, V gene, clone size, J gene, CDR3 DNA, CDR3 protein. The D gene is left open where the match is weak. Only some rows state a clone size, as once, few, many or a class for expanded clones.

len: 14
d_gene: TRBD1
v_gene: TRBV28
abundance: -
j_gene: TRBJ2-1
CDR3nt: TGTGCCAGCAGCGGACAGGGGGCAAGGGATGAGCAGTTCTTC
CDR3aa: CASSGQGARDEQFF

len: 17
d_gene: -
v_gene: TRBV7-2
abundance: -
j_gene: TRBJ2-1
CDR3nt: TGTGCCAGCAGCTTAGGAAAAACAGGCAGCTCCTACAATGAGCAGTTCTTC
CDR3aa: CASSLGKTGSSYNEQFF

len: 16
d_gene: TRBD1
v_gene: TRBV4-1
abundance: -
j_gene: TRBJ1-2
CDR3nt: TGCGCCAGCAGCCAAGATTCGGGACAGCCCTCCTATGGCTACACCTTC
CDR3aa: CASSQDSGQPSYGYTF

len: 15
d_gene: TRBD2
v_gene: TRBV3-1/TRBV3-2
abundance: -
j_gene: TRBJ2-3
CDR3nt: TGTGCCAGCAGCCGCGTCCCGGGACTAGCGGATACGCAGTATTTT
CDR3aa: CASSRVPGLADTQYF

len: 14
d_gene: TRBD1
v_gene: TRBV7-3
abundance: few
j_gene: TRBJ1-2
CDR3nt: TGTGCCAGCAGCCGGGACAGGGGGCTGGGTGGCTACACCTTC
CDR3aa: CASSRDRGLGGYTF

len: 15
d_gene: -
v_gene: TRBV7-9
abundance: -
j_gene: TRBJ2-2
CDR3nt: TGTGCCAGCAGCTTAACCTCAGCAGGGACCGGGGAGCTGTTTTTT
CDR3aa: CASSLTSAGTGELFF

len: 14
d_gene: -
v_gene: TRBV7-2
abundance: -
j_gene: TRBJ2-7
CDR3nt: TGTGCCAGCAGCTTGCGGGGAGACTACTACGAGCAGTACTTC
CDR3aa: CASSLRGDYYEQYF

len: 17
d_gene: TRBD2
v_gene: TRBV7-2
abundance: few
j_gene: TRBJ2-2
CDR3nt: TGTGCCAGCAGCTTTCCTATCGTCGGGAGGGGGACCGGGGAGCTGTTTTTT
CDR3aa: CASSFPIVGRGTGELFF

len: 13
d_gene: TRBD1
v_gene: TRBV7-2
abundance: -
j_gene: TRBJ1-5
CDR3nt: TGTGCCAGCAGCGGGACAGCCGGTCAGCCCCAGCATTTT
CDR3aa: CASSGTAGQPQHF

len: 15
d_gene: TRBD1
v_gene: TRBV5-4
abundance: once
j_gene: TRBJ1-2
CDR3nt: TGTGCCAGCAGCTCAAAGTCACAGGGGACCTATGGCTACACCTTC
CDR3aa: CASSSKSQGTYGYTF

len: 15
d_gene: -
v_gene: TRBV7-8
abundance: -
j_gene: TRBJ2-1
CDR3nt: TGTGCCAGCAGCCGGAAGGGGGACACGTACAATGAGCAGTTCTTC
CDR3aa: CASSRKGDTYNEQFF

len: 15
d_gene: -
v_gene: TRBV10-2
abundance: -
j_gene: TRBJ1-1
CDR3nt: TGCGCCAGCAGTGAGTATGGCAGAATAAACACTGAAGCTTTCTTT
CDR3aa: CASSEYGRINTEAFF

len: 14
d_gene: -
v_gene: TRBV6-5
abundance: -
j_gene: TRBJ1-3
CDR3nt: TGTGCCAGCAGCTCCAACCCCCGAGAAAACACCATATATTTT
CDR3aa: CASSSNPRENTIYF

len: 15
d_gene: -
v_gene: TRBV5-1
abundance: -
j_gene: TRBJ1-3
CDR3nt: TGCGCCAGCAGCTTGGCAGGGGTTTCTGGAAACACCATATATTTT
CDR3aa: CASSLAGVSGNTIYF

len: 11
d_gene: -
v_gene: TRBV19
abundance: -
j_gene: TRBJ1-1
CDR3nt: TGTGCCAGTCGGAGGGAGTTTGAAGCTTTCTTT
CDR3aa: CASRREFEAFF

len: 16
d_gene: TRBD1
v_gene: TRBV18
abundance: -
j_gene: TRBJ1-3
CDR3nt: TGTGCCAGCTCTCGGACAGGGGTTCTGATTGGAAACACCATATATTTT
CDR3aa: CASSRTGVLIGNTIYF

len: 13
d_gene: -
v_gene: TRBV10-2
abundance: -
j_gene: TRBJ1-3
CDR3nt: TGCGCCAGCAGTGACCGGGCTGGAAACACCATATATTTT
CDR3aa: CASSDRAGNTIYF

len: 14
d_gene: -
v_gene: TRBV4-3
abundance: -
j_gene: TRBJ1-2
CDR3nt: TGCGCCAGCAGCCAGAATGAGGGCAGCTATGGCTACACCTTC
CDR3aa: CASSQNEGSYGYTF

len: 15
d_gene: -
v_gene: TRBV6-5
abundance: -
j_gene: TRBJ2-2
CDR3nt: TGTGCCAGCAGTTACGGGACAACGAACACCGGGGAGCTGTTTTTT
CDR3aa: CASSYGTTNTGELFF

len: 13
d_gene: -
v_gene: TRBV7-2
abundance: once
j_gene: TRBJ1-2
CDR3nt: TGTGCCAGCAGCACCGACAGTCCTTATGGCTACACCTTC
CDR3aa: CASSTDSPYGYTF

len: 16
d_gene: TRBD1
v_gene: TRBV10-3
abundance: once
j_gene: TRBJ2-5
CDR3nt: TGTGCCATCAGTGAGCCTATGACAGGGTACCAAGAGACCCAGTACTTC
CDR3aa: CAISEPMTGYQETQYF

len: 16
d_gene: TRBD2
v_gene: TRBV7-9
abundance: -
j_gene: TRBJ2-2
CDR3nt: TGTGCCAGCAGCTACCGGACTAGGAGCGGCACCGGGGAGCTGTTTTTT
CDR3aa: CASSYRTRSGTGELFF

len: 15
d_gene: -
v_gene: TRBV6-5
abundance: -
j_gene: TRBJ2-6
CDR3nt: TGTGCCAGCAGTTACCACAGGGTTGGGGCCAACGTCCTGACTTTC
CDR3aa: CASSYHRVGANVLTF

len: 13
d_gene: -
v_gene: TRBV7-8
abundance: -
j_gene: TRBJ1-2
CDR3nt: TGTGCCAGCAGCTTGGATGGGGCCCTTGGCTACACCTTC
CDR3aa: CASSLDGALGYTF

len: 14
d_gene: TRBD1
v_gene: TRBV7-2
abundance: -
j_gene: TRBJ1-2
CDR3nt: TGTGCCAGCAGCCTCTCAGGGGGAATCTATGGCTACACCTTC
CDR3aa: CASSLSGGIYGYTF

len: 15
d_gene: -
v_gene: TRBV19
abundance: -
j_gene: TRBJ1-1
CDR3nt: TGTGCCAGTACCCGGAGACTCCGGCAAGCACTGGGAGCTTTCTTT
CDR3aa: CASTRRLRQALGAFF

len: 16
d_gene: -
v_gene: TRBV4-1
abundance: -
j_gene: TRBJ2-5
CDR3nt: TGCGCCAGCAGCCAAGGGTGGCTAGCGCAACAAGAGACCCAGTACTTC
CDR3aa: CASSQGWLAQQETQYF

len: 15
d_gene: TRBD1
v_gene: TRBV10-3
abundance: -
j_gene: TRBJ1-6
CDR3nt: TGTGCCATCAGGACCGGGACAGACCAAAATTCACCCCTCCACTTT
CDR3aa: CAIRTGTDQNSPLHF

len: 15
d_gene: TRBD2
v_gene: TRBV5-4
abundance: -
j_gene: TRBJ2-1
CDR3nt: TGTGCCAGCAGCACAGGACTAGCGGATTACAATGAGCAGTTCTTC
CDR3aa: CASSTGLADYNEQFF

len: 13
d_gene: -
v_gene: TRBV24-1
abundance: -
j_gene: TRBJ2-3
CDR3nt: TGTGCCACTCGGGGTCGTGAGGCAGATACGCAGTATTTT
CDR3aa: CATRGREADTQYF

len: 16
d_gene: TRBD2
v_gene: TRBV6-2/TRBV6-3
abundance: -
j_gene: TRBJ2-5
CDR3nt: TGTGCCAGCAGTTCCTTTGGACTAGCGGGGAAAGAGACCCAGTACTTC
CDR3aa: CASSSFGLAGKETQYF

len: 17
d_gene: TRBD2
v_gene: TRBV9
abundance: -
j_gene: TRBJ2-1
CDR3nt: TGTGCCAGCAGCGTAGGGACTAGCGGGAGGTGGGGAAATGAGCAGTTCTTC
CDR3aa: CASSVGTSGRWGNEQFF

len: 16
d_gene: TRBD2
v_gene: TRBV14
abundance: -
j_gene: TRBJ2-5
CDR3nt: TGTGCCAGCAGCGCGGGACTAGCGGGGGGGCGAGAGACCCAGTACTTC
CDR3aa: CASSAGLAGGRETQYF

len: 12
d_gene: -
v_gene: TRBV12-3/TRBV12-4
abundance: once
j_gene: TRBJ1-2
CDR3nt: TGTGCCAGCAGCCAGGGGTTTCGGGGCTACACCTTC
CDR3aa: CASSQGFRGYTF

len: 15
d_gene: TRBD1
v_gene: TRBV6-4
abundance: -
j_gene: TRBJ1-5
CDR3nt: TGTGCCTTTACAGGGGGGGTTTTTAGCAATCAGCCCCAGCATTTT
CDR3aa: CAFTGGVFSNQPQHF

len: 13
d_gene: -
v_gene: TRBV7-2
abundance: -
j_gene: TRBJ2-5
CDR3nt: TGTGCCAGCAGCCCCCCCAACCAAGAGACCCAGTACTTC
CDR3aa: CASSPPNQETQYF

len: 15
d_gene: -
v_gene: TRBV7-8
abundance: -
j_gene: TRBJ1-5
CDR3nt: TGTGCCAGCACCTCGGGGGGGGCACGCAATCAGCCCCAGCATTTT
CDR3aa: CASTSGGARNQPQHF

len: 12
d_gene: -
v_gene: TRBV28
abundance: -
j_gene: TRBJ2-5
CDR3nt: TGTGCCAGCACTACTAACTTCGGCGCCCCATACTTC
CDR3aa: CASTTNFGAPYF

len: 17
d_gene: -
v_gene: TRBV5-5
abundance: once
j_gene: TRBJ2-3
CDR3nt: TGTGCCAGCAGCTACCTAGGGACTCCTCGCGGGGCAGATACGCAGTATTTT
CDR3aa: CASSYLGTPRGADTQYF

len: 11
d_gene: -
v_gene: TRBV19
abundance: -
j_gene: TRBJ1-5
CDR3nt: TGTGCCAGTAGACTCGGGGGGCCCCAGCATTTT
CDR3aa: CASRLGGPQHF

len: 17
d_gene: TRBD2
v_gene: TRBV7-8
abundance: -
j_gene: TRBJ2-2
CDR3nt: TGTGCCAGCAGCTTGATGGGCGGGAGGGGGAACACCGGGGAGCTGTTTTTT
CDR3aa: CASSLMGGRGNTGELFF